The sequence of this T cell receptor (beta chain) was determined in a study of cytomegalovirus exposure and HLA in healthy donors. General study results and limits: The study carried out a later analysis of TCR beta sequences. It associated about 15,000 of them with specific HLA alleles at a false discovery rate of 0.05.

The ends lost 5 bases at V and 13 bases at J; junction bases unmatched: 10. Germline V lookup: CDR1 MNHNY, CDR2 SVGAGI (reference sequence). This CDR3 is built from 13 residues. This clone was counted between two and nine times. Its antigen remains unknown. PCR involved 60 Vbeta and 13 Jbeta primers. The protocol was immunoSEQ multiplex PCR, while the TCRdb copy is restricted to in-frame clones and leaves out a portion. Of approximately 87,000 clones detected, 84% appear once; the ten largest clones hold around 5.6%. This chain links TRBV6-6 with TRBJ1-4; TRBD1 aligns across 7 bases. The source of this sequence is a woman younger than 35 in good health and CMV-seropositive. Specimen: PBMCs. The CDR3 region has the DNA TGTGCCAGCAGTATAGCCCCGGGACAGAGACTGTTTTTT. Protein: CASSIAPGQRLFF.